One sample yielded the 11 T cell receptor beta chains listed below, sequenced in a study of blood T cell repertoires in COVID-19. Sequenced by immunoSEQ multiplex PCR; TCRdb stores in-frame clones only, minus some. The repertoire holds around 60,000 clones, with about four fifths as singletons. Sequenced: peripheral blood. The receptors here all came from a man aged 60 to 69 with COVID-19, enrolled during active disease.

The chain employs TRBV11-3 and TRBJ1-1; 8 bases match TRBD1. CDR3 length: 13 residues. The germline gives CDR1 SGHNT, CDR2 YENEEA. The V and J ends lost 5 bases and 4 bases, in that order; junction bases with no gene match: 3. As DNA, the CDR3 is TGTGCCAGCAGCACACAGGGGGGCACTGAAGCTTTCTTT. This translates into CASSTQGGTEAFF.

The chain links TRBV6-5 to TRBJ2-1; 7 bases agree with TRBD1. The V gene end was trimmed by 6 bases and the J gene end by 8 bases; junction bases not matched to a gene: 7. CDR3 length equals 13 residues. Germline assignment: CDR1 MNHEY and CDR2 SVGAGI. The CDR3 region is CASRRQGEDEQFF. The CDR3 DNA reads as TGTGCCAGCAGGAGACAGGGTGAGGATGAGCAGTTCTTC.

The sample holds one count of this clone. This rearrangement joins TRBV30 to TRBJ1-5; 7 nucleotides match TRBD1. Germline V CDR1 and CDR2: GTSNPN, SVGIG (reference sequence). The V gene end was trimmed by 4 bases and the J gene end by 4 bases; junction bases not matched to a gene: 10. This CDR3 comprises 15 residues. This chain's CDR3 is CAWTPGQITNQPQHF. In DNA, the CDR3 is TGTGCCTGGACCCCGGGACAGATTACGAATCAGCCCCAGCATTTT.

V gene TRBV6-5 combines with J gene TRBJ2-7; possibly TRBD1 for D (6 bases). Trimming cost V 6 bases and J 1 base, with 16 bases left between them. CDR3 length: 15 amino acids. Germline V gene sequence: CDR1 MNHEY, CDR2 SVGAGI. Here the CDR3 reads CASRETGETSYEQYF. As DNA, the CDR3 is TGTGCCAGCAGGGAGACAGGTGAGACTTCCTACGAGCAGTACTTC.

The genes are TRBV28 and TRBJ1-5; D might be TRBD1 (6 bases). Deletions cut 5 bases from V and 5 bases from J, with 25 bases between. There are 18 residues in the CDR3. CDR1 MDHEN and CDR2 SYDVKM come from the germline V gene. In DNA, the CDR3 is TGTGCCAGCAGTACCTCACAGGGCTTGGGTTCTTTTGATCAGCCCCAGCATTTT. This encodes CASSTSQGLGSFDQPQHF.

The CDR3 loop is CASSRGISTDTQYF. Written as DNA, the CDR3 is TGTGCCAGCAGCCGAGGGATAAGCACAGATACGCAGTATTTT. V is TRBV14 and J is TRBJ2-3; TRBD2 is a possible D gene (5 bases). This CDR3 region has 14 residues. In germline, CDR1 is SGHDN, CDR2 FVKESK. V lost 4 bases and J 0 bases, leaving 8 bases between the germline ends.

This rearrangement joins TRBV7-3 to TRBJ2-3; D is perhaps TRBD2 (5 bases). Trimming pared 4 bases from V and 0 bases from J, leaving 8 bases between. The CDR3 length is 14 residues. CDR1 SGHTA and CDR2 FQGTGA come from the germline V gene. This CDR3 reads CASSSDWSTDTQYF. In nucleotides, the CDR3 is TGTGCCAGCAGCTCGGACTGGAGCACAGATACGCAGTATTTT.

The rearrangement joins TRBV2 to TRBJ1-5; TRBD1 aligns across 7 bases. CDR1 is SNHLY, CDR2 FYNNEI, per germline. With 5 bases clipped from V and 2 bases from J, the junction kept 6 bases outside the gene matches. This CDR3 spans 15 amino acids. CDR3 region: CASSNSGTGNQPQHF. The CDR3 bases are TGTGCCAGCAGTAACTCCGGGACAGGCAATCAGCCCCAGCATTTT.

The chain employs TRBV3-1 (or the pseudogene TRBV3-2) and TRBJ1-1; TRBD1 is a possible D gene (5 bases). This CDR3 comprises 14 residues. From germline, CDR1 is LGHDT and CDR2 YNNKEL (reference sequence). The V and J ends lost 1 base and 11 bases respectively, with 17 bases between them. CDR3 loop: CASSQGLRGLTAFF. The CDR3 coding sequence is TGTGCCAGCAGCCAAGGTTTGAGGGGACTAACGGCTTTCTTT.

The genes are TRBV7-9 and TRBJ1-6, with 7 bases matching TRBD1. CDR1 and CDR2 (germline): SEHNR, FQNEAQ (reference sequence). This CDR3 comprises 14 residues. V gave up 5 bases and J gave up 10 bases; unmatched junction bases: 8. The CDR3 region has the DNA TGTGCCAGCAGCCCTTGGACAGGAGAGTCACCCCTCCACTTT. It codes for CASSPWTGESPLHF.

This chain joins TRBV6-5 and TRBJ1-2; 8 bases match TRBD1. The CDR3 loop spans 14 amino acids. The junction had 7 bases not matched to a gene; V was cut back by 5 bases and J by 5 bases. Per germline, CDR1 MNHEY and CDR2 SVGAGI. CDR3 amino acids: CASSTGGNLYGYTF. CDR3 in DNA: TGTGCCAGCAGTACAGGGGGGAACCTATATGGCTACACCTTC.